The TCR beta chain under discussion was sequenced for a study of T cell repertoires in cytomegalovirus infection. Broader study findings: Identification of carriers of CMV plus the relevant HLA was performed using cumulative public TCR beta family frequency.

Turning to this clonotype: The antigen is undetermined.

The trim removed 2 bases at V and 0 bases at J, leaving 2 bases unmatched. This CDR3 has 15 amino acids. Germline V lookup: CDR1 SGHDT, CDR2 YYEEEE. TCRdb reprocessed the reads with MiXCR, giving one entry per CDR3 protein. Of over 250,000 distinct CDR3 sequences detected, over 20% appear once; the ten largest clones hold about 15%. The chain combines TRBV5-6 with TRBJ2-7, with TRBD1 matching over 10 bases. The sequenced material came from PBMCs. The sequence was collected from a human donor in good health (CMV status not recorded). Some clones in this sample may be carry-over from other donors' samples. CDR3 in amino acids: CASSFGTGVSYEQYF. CDR3 DNA sequence: TGTGCCAGCAGCTTCGGGACAGGGGTCTCCTACGAGCAGTACTTC.